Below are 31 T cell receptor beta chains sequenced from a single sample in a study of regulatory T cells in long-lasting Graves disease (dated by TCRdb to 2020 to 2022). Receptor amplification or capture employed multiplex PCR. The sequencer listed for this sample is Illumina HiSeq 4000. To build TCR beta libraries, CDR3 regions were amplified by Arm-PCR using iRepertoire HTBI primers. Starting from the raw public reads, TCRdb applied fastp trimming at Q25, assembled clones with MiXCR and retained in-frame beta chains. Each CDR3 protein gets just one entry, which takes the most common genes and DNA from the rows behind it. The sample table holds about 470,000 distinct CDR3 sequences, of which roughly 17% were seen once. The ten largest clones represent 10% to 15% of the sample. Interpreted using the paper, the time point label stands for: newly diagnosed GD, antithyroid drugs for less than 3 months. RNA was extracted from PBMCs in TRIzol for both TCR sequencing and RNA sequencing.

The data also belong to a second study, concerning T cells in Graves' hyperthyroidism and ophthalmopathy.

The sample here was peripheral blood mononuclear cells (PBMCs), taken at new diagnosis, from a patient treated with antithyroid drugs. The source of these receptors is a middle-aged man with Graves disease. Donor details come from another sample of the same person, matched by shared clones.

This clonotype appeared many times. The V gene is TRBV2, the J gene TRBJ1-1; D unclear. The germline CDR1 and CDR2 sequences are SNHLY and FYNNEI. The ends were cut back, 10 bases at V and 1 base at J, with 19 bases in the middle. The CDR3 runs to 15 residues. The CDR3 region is CATTAHGPRNTEAFF. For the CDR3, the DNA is TGTGCCACCACAGCCCACGGTCCTCGGAACACTGAAGCTTTCTTT.

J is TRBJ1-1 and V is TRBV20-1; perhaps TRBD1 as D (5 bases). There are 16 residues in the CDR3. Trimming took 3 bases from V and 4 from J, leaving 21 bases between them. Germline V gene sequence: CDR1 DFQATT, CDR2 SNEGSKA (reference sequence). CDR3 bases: TGCAGTGCTAGTAATCCCGCTCGGGGGGTATGCACTGAAGCTTTCTTT. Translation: CSASNPARGVCTEAFF.

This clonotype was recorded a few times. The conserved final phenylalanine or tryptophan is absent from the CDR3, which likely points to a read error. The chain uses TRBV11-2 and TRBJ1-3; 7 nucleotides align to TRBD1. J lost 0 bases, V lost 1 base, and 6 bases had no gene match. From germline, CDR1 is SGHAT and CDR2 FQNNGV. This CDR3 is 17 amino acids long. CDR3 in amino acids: CASSLATGRYSGNTIYL. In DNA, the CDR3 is TGTGCCAGCAGCTTAGCGACAGGGCGGTACTCTGGAAACACCATATATCTT.

The CDR3 loop is CASSPLGLARGKETQYF. CDR3 DNA: TGTGCCAGCAGTCCCCTTGGACTAGCGCGGGGGAAAGAGACCCAGTACTTC. This chain connects TRBV28 to TRBJ2-1; 9 bases are a match to TRBD2. The DNA end is a closer match to TRBJ2-5, so the J assignment may be wrong. The CDR3 has 17 residues. Germline V CDR1 and CDR2: MDHEN, SYDVKM.

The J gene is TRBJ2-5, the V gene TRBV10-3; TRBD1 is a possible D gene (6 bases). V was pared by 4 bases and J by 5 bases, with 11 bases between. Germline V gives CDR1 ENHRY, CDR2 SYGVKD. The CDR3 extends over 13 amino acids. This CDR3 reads CAISGGPEETQYF. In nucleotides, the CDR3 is TGTGCCATCAGTGGGGGGCCCGAGGAGACCCAGTACTTC.

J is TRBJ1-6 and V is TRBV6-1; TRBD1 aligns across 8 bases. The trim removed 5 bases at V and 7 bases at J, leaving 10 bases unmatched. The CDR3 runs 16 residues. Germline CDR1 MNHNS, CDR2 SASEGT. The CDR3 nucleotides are TGTGCCAGCAGTCAACCAGGGGGCGCAGGGAATTCACCCCTCCACTTT. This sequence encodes CASSQPGGAGNSPLHF.

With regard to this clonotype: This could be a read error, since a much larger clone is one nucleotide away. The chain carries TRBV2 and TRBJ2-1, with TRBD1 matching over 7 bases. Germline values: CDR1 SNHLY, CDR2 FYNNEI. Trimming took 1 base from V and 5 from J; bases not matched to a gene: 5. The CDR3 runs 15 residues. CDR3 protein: CASSEETGYHNEQFF. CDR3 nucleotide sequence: TGTGCCAGCAGTGAAGAGACAGGGTATCACAATGAGCAGTTCTTC.

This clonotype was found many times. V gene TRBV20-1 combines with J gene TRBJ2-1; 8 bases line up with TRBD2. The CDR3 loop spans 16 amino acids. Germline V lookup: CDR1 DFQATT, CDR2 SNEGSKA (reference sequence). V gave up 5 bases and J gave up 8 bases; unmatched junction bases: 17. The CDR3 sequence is CSAENLVGVAGYEQFF. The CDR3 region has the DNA TGCAGTGCTGAAAATTTGGTGGGAGTAGCGGGATATGAGCAGTTCTTC.

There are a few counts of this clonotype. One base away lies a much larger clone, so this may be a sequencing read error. As DNA, the CDR3 is TGTGCCTGCAGCTCAACTCTGGAGACCCAGTACTTC. Translating gives CACSSTLETQYF. This chain joins TRBV28 and TRBJ2-5, with unresolved D. The CDR3 is made up of 12 amino acids. Germline V lookup: CDR1 MDHEN, CDR2 SYDVKM.

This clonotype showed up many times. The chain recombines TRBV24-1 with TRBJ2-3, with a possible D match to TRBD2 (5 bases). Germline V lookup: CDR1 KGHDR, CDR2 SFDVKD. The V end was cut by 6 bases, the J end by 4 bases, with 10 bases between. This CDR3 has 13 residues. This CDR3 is CATSPRGADTQYF. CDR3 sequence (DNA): TGTGCCACCAGTCCCCGGGGTGCAGATACGCAGTATTTT.

Here the CDR3 DNA reads TGTGCCAGCTCACCCCTAGACGTTTGGAATTCACCCCTCCACTTT. Protein product: CASSPLDVWNSPLHF. The V and J genes are TRBV18 and TRBJ1-6; the D is unclear. V lost 3 bases and J lost 7, with 13 bases in between. Germline CDR1 KGHSH, CDR2 LQKENI. The CDR3 sequence is 15 residues long. Complete variable domain (other parts from reference TRBV18 and TRBJ1-6): NAGVMQNPRHLVRRRGQEARLRCSPMKGHSHVYWYRQLPEEGLKFMVYLQKENIIDESGMPKERFSAEFPKEGPSILRIQQVVRGDSAAYFCASSPLDVWNSPLHFGNGTRLTVT.

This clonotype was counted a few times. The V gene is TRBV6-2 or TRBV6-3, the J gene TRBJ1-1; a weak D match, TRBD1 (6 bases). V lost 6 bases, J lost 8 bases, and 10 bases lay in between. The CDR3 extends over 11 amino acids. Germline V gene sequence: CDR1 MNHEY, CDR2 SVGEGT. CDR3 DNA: TGTGCCAGCAGGACAGGCCCCGAAGCTTTCTTT. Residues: CASRTGPEAFF.

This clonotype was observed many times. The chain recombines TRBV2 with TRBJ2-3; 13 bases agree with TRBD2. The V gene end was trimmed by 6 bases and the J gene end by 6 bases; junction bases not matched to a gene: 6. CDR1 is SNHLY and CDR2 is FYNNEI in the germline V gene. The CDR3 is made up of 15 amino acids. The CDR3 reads CASSLLAGGGDTQYF. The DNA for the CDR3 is TGTGCCAGCAGCTTACTAGCGGGAGGGGGGGATACGCAGTATTTT.

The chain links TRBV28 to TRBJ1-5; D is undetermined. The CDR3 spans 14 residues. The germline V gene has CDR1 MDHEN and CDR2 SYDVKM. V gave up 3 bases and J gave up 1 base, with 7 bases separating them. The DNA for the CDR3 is TGTGCCAGCAGTTTCCCGGGGAGCAATCAGCCCCAGCATTTT. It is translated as CASSFPGSNQPQHF.

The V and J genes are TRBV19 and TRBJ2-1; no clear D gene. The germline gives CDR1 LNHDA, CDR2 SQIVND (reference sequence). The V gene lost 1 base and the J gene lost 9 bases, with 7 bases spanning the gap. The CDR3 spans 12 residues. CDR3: CASSIVSAEQFF. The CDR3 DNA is TGTGCCAGTAGTATAGTGAGTGCTGAGCAGTTCTTC.

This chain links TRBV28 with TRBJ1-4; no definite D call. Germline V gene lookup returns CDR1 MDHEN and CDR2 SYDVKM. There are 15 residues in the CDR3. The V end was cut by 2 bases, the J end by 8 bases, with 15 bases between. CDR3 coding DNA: TGTGCCAGCAGTTTACGGACCTTTGGGAAGGAAAAACTGTTTTTT. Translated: CASSLRTFGKEKLFF.

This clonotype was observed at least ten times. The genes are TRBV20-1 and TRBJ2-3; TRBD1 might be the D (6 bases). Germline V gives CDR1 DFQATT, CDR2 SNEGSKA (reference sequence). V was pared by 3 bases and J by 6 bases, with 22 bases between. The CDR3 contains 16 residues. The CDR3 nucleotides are TGCAGTGCTAGCCTTGGACAGTTGCTGTCGGTGGATACGCAGTATTTT. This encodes CSASLGQLLSVDTQYF.

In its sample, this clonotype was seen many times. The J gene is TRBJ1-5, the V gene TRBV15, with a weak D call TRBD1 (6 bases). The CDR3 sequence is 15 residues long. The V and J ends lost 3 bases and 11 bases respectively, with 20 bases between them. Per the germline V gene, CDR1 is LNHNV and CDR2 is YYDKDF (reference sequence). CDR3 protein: CATSRDLDGGRAQHF. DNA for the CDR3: TGTGCCACCAGCAGGGACCTGGATGGGGGCAGGGCCCAGCATTTT. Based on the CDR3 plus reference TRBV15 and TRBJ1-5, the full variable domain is DAMVIQNPRYQVTQFGKPVTLSCSQTLNHNVMYWYQQKSSQAPKLLFHYYDKDFNNEADTPDNFQSRRPNTSFCFLDIRSPGLGDTAMYLCATSRDLDGGRAQHFGDGTRLSIL.

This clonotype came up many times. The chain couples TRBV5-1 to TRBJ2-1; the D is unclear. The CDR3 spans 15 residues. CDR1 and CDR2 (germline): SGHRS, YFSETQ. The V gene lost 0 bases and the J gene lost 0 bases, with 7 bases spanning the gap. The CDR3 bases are TGCGCCAGCAGCTTGGGGGTACTCTCCTACAATGAGCAGTTCTTC. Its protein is CASSLGVLSYNEQFF.

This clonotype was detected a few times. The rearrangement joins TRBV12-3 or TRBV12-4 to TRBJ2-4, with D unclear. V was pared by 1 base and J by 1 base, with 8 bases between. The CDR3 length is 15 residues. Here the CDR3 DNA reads TGTGCCAGCAGTTTAGGGGATCACGCCAAAAACATTCAGTACTTC. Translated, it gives CASSLGDHAKNIQYF.

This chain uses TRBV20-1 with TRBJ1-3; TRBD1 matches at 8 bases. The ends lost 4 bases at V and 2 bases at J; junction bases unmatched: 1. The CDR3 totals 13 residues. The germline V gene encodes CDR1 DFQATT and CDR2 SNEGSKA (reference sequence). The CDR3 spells CSATDRAGNTIYF. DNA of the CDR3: TGCAGTGCTACGGACAGGGCTGGAAACACCATATATTTT.

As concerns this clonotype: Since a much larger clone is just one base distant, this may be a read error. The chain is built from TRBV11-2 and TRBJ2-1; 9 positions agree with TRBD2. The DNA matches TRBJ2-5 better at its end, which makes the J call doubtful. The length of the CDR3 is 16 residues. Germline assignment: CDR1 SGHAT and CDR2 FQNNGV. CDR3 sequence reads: CVSSLVAGEILETQYF. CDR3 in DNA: TGTGTCAGCAGCTTAGTAGCGGGAGAGATTTTGGAGACCCAGTACTTC.

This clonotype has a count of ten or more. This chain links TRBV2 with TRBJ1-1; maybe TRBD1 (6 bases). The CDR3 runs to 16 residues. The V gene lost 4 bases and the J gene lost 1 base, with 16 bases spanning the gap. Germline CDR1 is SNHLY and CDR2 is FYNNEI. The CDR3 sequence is CASSADRPKRNTEAFF. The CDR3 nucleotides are TGTGCCAGCAGTGCCGACAGGCCCAAAAGGAACACTGAAGCTTTCTTT.

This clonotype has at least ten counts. CDR3 loop: CASSIYRGLSTEAFF. In DNA, the CDR3 is TGTGCCAGCAGTATCTACAGGGGGCTGAGTACTGAAGCTTTCTTT. The chain joins TRBV27 to TRBJ1-1; 9 nucleotides agree with TRBD1. After removal of 5 bases from V and 5 bases from J, the junction contained 9 bases not matched to a gene. The CDR3 sequence is 15 residues long. Per the germline V gene, CDR1 is MNHEY and CDR2 is SMNVEV (reference sequence).

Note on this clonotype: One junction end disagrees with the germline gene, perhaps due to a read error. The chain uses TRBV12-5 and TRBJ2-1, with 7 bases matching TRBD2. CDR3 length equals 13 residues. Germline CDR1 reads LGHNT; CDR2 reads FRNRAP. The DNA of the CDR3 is TGTGCTGGCTCCGGGACGGCGGGGGATGAGCGGTTCTTC. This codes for CAGSGTAGDERFF.

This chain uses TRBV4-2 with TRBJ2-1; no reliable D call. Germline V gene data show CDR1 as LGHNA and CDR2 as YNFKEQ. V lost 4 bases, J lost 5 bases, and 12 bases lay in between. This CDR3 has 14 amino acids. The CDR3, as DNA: TGTGCCAGCAGCCCCCGACCTTGGGACAATGAGCAGTTCTTC. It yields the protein CASSPRPWDNEQFF.

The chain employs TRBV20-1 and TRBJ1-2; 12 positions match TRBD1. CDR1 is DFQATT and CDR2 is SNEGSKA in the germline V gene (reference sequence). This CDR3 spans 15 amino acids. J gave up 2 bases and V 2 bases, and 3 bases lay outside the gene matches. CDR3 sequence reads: CSARSGTGGNYGYTF. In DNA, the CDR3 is TGCAGTGCTAGATCCGGGACAGGGGGCAACTATGGCTACACCTTC.

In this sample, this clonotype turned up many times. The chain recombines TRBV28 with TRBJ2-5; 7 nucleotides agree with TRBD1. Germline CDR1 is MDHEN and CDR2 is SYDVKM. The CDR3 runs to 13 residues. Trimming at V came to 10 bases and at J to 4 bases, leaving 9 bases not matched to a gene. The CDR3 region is CATQTGLVETQYF. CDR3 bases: TGTGCCACCCAGACAGGGTTAGTAGAGACCCAGTACTTC.

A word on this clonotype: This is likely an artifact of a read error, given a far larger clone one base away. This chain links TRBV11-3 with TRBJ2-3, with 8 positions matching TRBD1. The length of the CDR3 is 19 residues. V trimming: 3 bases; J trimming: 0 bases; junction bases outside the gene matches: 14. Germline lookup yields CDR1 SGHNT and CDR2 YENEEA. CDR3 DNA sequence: TGTGCCAGCAGCTTTCGTAGGCTACAGACAGGGGAGAGCACAGATACGCAGTATTTT. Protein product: CASSFRRLQTGESTDTQYF.

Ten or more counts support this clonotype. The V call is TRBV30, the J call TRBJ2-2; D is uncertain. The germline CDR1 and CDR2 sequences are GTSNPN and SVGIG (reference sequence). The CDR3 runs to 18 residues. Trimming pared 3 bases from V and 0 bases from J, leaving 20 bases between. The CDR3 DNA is TGTGCCTGGAGCCCGTTCGGTTCGGGCAGGCCGAACACCGGGGAGCTGTTTTTT. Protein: CAWSPFGSGRPNTGELFF.

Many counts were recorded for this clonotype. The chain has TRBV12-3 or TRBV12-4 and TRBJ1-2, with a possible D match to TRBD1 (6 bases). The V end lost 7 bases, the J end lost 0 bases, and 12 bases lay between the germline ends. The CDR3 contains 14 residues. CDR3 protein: CASTPTGPNYGYTF. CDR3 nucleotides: TGTGCCAGCACCCCGACAGGCCCTAACTATGGCTACACCTTC.